This passage covers 19 T cell receptor beta chains from one sample sequenced in a study of blood T cell repertoires in COVID-19. TCRdb keeps only in-frame clones here, not all; method: immunoSEQ multiplex PCR. Of some 70,000 clones detected, approximately 88% appear once; the ten largest clones hold about 40%. Sequencing was carried out using peripheral blood. Receptor source: a woman aged 55-69 years with COVID-19, enrolled during active disease.

V is TRBV5-4 and J is TRBJ2-2, with a weak D call TRBD1 (6 bases). Germline V CDR1 and CDR2: SGHNT, YYREEE (reference sequence). The CDR3 covers 15 residues. Trimming pared 4 bases from V and 5 bases from J, leaving 15 bases between. The CDR3 DNA is TGTGCCAGCAGCAATGGCTTGGGGGCAACCGGGGAGCTGTTTTTT. As protein: CASSNGLGATGELFF.

The rearrangement joins TRBV5-8 to TRBJ1-5, with 7 bases matching TRBD1. Per the germline V gene, CDR1 is SGHTS and CDR2 is YDEGEE. V was clipped by 1 base and J by 5 bases; unmatched bases: 6. The CDR3 has 15 amino acids. This CDR3 is CASSLWQGGDQPQHF. The CDR3 bases are TGTGCCAGCAGCTTGTGGCAGGGGGGCGATCAGCCCCAGCATTTT.

This clone was seen only once. The chain employs TRBV7-9 and TRBJ2-1; no reliable D call. Trimming took off 1 base at V and 6 bases at J, with 7 bases between the two ends. The CDR3 has 13 residues. Germline V lookup: CDR1 SEHNR, CDR2 FQNEAQ (reference sequence). CDR3 coding DNA: TGTGCCAGCAGCTTAGATATCCTCAATGAGCAGTTCTTC. Translating gives CASSLDILNEQFF.

The gene calls are TRBV9 and TRBJ1-6; 9 nucleotides agree with TRBD1. V was pared by 4 bases and J by 5 bases, with 7 bases of the junction left unmatched. CDR3 length: 16 residues. Per germline, CDR1 SGDLS and CDR2 YYNGEE. The CDR3 sequence: CASSKGRDRDNSPLHF. CDR3 coding DNA: TGTGCCAGCAGCAAGGGCCGGGACAGGGATAATTCACCCCTCCACTTT. Variable domain in full (rest from reference TRBV9 and TRBJ1-6): DSGVTQTPKHLITATGQRVTLRCSPRSGDLSVYWYQQSLDQGLQFLIQYYNGEERAKGNILERFSAQQFPDLHSELNLSSLELGDSALYFCASSKGRDRDNSPLHFGNGTRLTVT.

The chain recombines TRBV6-1 with TRBJ2-3; 10 bases agree with TRBD2. Looked up from germline, CDR1 is MNHNS and CDR2 is SASEGT. Germline trimming cut 4 bases from V and 3 bases from J; bases unmatched to any gene: 19. The CDR3 consists of 20 residues. The CDR3 DNA reads as TGTGCCAGCAGTGGGGGTGGACTAGCGGTGTACTCCTGGGGGACAGATACGCAGTATTTT. It is translated as CASSGGGLAVYSWGTDTQYF.

This chain joins TRBV5-4 and TRBJ2-7; 9 bases map to TRBD2. The germline gives CDR1 SGHNT, CDR2 YYREEE (reference sequence). With V trimmed by 4 bases and J by 7 bases, 21 bases remained unmatched. CDR3 length: 18 residues. The CDR3 reads CASSPYGASGTAVEEQYF. The CDR3 bases are TGTGCCAGCAGCCCCTATGGGGCTAGCGGGACCGCGGTTGAGGAGCAGTACTTC.

V gene TRBV2 combines with J gene TRBJ2-7; 12 positions match TRBD1. The CDR3 sequence is 14 residues long. With V trimmed by 7 bases and J by 7 bases, 8 bases remained unmatched. Germline lookup yields CDR1 SNHLY and CDR2 FYNNEI. The CDR3 is CASTPGQGAGEQYF. For the CDR3, the DNA is TGTGCCAGCACCCCGGGACAGGGGGCGGGGGAGCAGTACTTC. Combining the CDR3 with reference TRBV2 and TRBJ2-7 gives the whole variable domain EPEVTQTPSHQVTQMGQEVILRCVPISNHLYFYWYRQILGQKVEFLVSFYNNEISEKSEIFDDQFSVERPDGSNFTLKIRSTKLEDSAMYFCASTPGQGAGEQYFGPGTRLTVT.

The rearrangement joins TRBV7-2 to TRBJ2-5, with D possibly being TRBD2 (6 bases). The CDR3 is made up of 15 amino acids. Germline values: CDR1 SGHTA, CDR2 FQGNSA. V was clipped by 11 bases and J by 5 bases, with 24 bases between them. The CDR3 is CADASQAGRGETQYF. DNA of the CDR3: TGTGCCGATGCCTCCCAAGCGGGCCGAGGGGAGACCCAGTACTTC.

The genes are TRBV6-1 and TRBJ2-1, with D tentatively TRBD2 (6 bases). V was shortened by 2 bases and J by 6 bases, with 20 bases between the two germline ends. This CDR3 has 17 amino acids. CDR1 and CDR2 from the germline V gene are MNHNS and SASEGT. CDR3 region: CASSEKGRPPWGNEQFF. The CDR3, as DNA: TGTGCCAGCAGTGAAAAGGGGAGGCCCCCCTGGGGCAATGAGCAGTTCTTC.

The chain employs TRBV6-5 and TRBJ1-2; possibly TRBD1 for D (6 bases). Germline CDR1 is MNHEY and CDR2 is SVGAGI. This CDR3 has 15 residues. V was trimmed by 0 bases and J by 4 bases, leaving 12 bases between them. The CDR3 region has the DNA TGTGCCAGCAGTTACTCAAGGGGACACCCCTATGGCTACACCTTC. Its protein is CASSYSRGHPYGYTF.

The chain recombines TRBV27 with TRBJ2-7, with TRBD2 matching over 8 bases. Germline CDR1 reads MNHEY; CDR2 reads SMNVEV (reference sequence). V was clipped by 7 bases and J by 2 bases; unmatched bases: 7. The CDR3 extends over 14 amino acids. The CDR3 region has the DNA TGTGCCAGCAAGGGAGCGGGGGCAGCCTACGAGCAGTACTTC. Translation: CASKGAGAAYEQYF.

This clone was detected a few times. Here the CDR3 reads CASSFRTGGVDNSPLHF. DNA of the CDR3: TGCGCCAGCAGCTTTAGAACAGGGGGCGTCGATAATTCACCCCTCCACTTT. V usage is TRBV5-1 and J usage is TRBJ1-6; TRBD1 agrees at 9 bases. CDR1 is SGHRS, CDR2 YFSETQ, per germline. V was pared by 2 bases and J by 5 bases, with 8 bases of the junction left unmatched. The length of the CDR3 is 17 residues.

The rearrangement joins TRBV6-2 or TRBV6-3 to TRBJ2-2, with 9 bases that match TRBD2. This CDR3 is built from 14 residues. With V trimmed by 6 bases and J by 4 bases, 3 bases remained unmatched. Germline-derived CDR1 and CDR2 are MNHEY and SVGEGT. DNA of the CDR3: TGTGCCAGCAGGCCTAGCGGGGTCACCGGGGAGCTGTTTTTT. Translated: CASRPSGVTGELFF.

The chain links TRBV5-8 to TRBJ1-1; tentatively, D is TRBD1 (6 bases). Trimming shortened V by 5 bases and J by 4 bases, and 15 bases separated the two germline ends. Germline lookup yields CDR1 SGHTS and CDR2 YDEGEE. The CDR3 contains 14 residues. The CDR3 bases are TGTGCCAGCAGATCGGGACATTGGACCACTGAAGCTTTCTTT. As protein: CASRSGHWTTEAFF.

This chain uses TRBV6-5 with TRBJ1-2, with a weak D call TRBD1 (6 bases). The CDR3 consists of 15 residues. V lost 0 bases and J 3 bases, leaving 11 bases between the germline ends. From germline, CDR1 is MNHEY and CDR2 SVGAGI. Here the CDR3 reads CASSYSGGADYGYTF. DNA for the CDR3: TGTGCCAGCAGTTACTCGGGGGGGGCTGACTATGGCTACACCTTC.

The rearrangement uses TRBV3-1 (or the pseudogene TRBV3-2) and TRBJ1-2, with TRBD1 identical over 9 bases. The V gene's germline CDR1 is LGHDT and CDR2 YNNKEL (reference sequence). This CDR3 is 14 amino acids long. With 4 bases clipped from V and 3 bases from J, the junction kept 3 bases outside the gene matches. The CDR3 here is CASSRGQGDYGYTF. The DNA of the CDR3 is TGTGCCAGCAGCCGGGGACAGGGAGACTATGGCTACACCTTC.

There are a few counts of this clone. J is TRBJ1-2 and V is TRBV5-4, with TRBD1 identical over 8 bases. The V gene's germline CDR1 is SGHNT and CDR2 YYREEE (reference sequence). With 3 bases clipped from V and 2 bases from J, the junction kept 3 bases outside the gene matches. CDR3 length equals 14 residues. The DNA of the CDR3 is TGTGCCAGCAGCTCCGGGACAGGCAACTATGGCTACACCTTC. Protein sequence: CASSSGTGNYGYTF.

The chain employs TRBV18 and TRBJ2-7; D is possibly TRBD2 (5 bases). CDR3 length: 13 amino acids. V lost 5 bases, J lost 1 base, and 9 bases lay in between. CDR1 KGHSH and CDR2 LQKENI come from the germline V gene. The CDR3 region is CASSTGSSYEQYF. The CDR3 DNA is TGTGCCAGCTCAACGGGGTCTTCCTACGAGCAGTACTTC.

This chain joins TRBV28 and TRBJ2-1, with TRBD2 matching over 12 bases. The CDR3 extends over 15 amino acids. V shed 6 bases and J 4 bases; nucleotides not matched to a gene: 4. Per the germline V gene, CDR1 is MDHEN and CDR2 is SYDVKM. The DNA of the CDR3 is TGTGCCAGCAGATTTACTAGCGGGGGGTACAATGAGCAGTTCTTC. This encodes CASRFTSGGYNEQFF.